This passage covers 17 T cell receptor beta chains from one sample sequenced in a study of low-dose radiotherapy and immunotherapy resistance in tumors. Specified time point: after trial treatment. As for treatment: LDRT plus nivolumab, ipilimumab, low-dose cyclophosphamide and aspirin (RACIN trial). TRAV and TRBV primers primed cDNA for both TCRalpha and TCRbeta. TCR amplification involved about 19 PCR cycles with a constant-region primer and V-primer adapter. TCRdb redid the calling of the reads with MiXCR, one entry per CDR3 protein. Among fewer than 110,000 distinct CDR3 sequences listed, less than 25% were seen once. The sequencing here drew on PBMCs, taken after low-dose radiotherapy plus immunotherapy. These TCRs come from a male donor with prostate cancer.

This clonotype appeared many times. This rearrangement joins TRBV12-3 or TRBV12-4 to TRBJ2-3; the match to TRBD2 covers 7 bases. Trimming at V came to 3 bases and at J to 0 bases, leaving 9 bases not matched to a gene. CDR3 length: 17 residues. CDR3 sequence (DNA): TGTGCCAGCAGTTTCGGCGGGAGCCTTACTAGCACAGATACGCAGTATTTT. It is translated as CASSFGGSLTSTDTQYF.

In this sample, this clonotype turned up many times. V gene TRBV10-3 combines with J gene TRBJ2-7; D unresolved. The CDR3 is 16 amino acids. The germline V and J ends were trimmed by 6 bases and 1 base, with 19 bases remaining between them. The V gene's germline CDR1 is ENHRY and CDR2 SYGVKD. This CDR3 reads CAIRTTTRPLSYEQYF. The CDR3 region has the DNA TGTGCCATCAGGACCACTACCAGGCCCCTTTCCTACGAGCAGTACTTC.

This clonotype was observed at least ten times. CDR3 sequence: CASSFLAGEVGEQFF. The DNA for the CDR3 is TGTGCCAGCAGCTTCCTAGCGGGAGAAGTCGGGGAGCAGTTCTTC. The chain couples TRBV7-3 to TRBJ2-1, with 10 bases lining up with TRBD2. Germline V lookup: CDR1 SGHTA, CDR2 FQGTGA. The CDR3 is 15 amino acids. V shed 3 bases and J 10 bases; nucleotides not matched to a gene: 9.

Ten or more counts support this clonotype. This sequence joins TRBV28 and TRBJ1-2, with 7 nucleotides matching TRBD1. From germline, CDR1 is MDHEN and CDR2 SYDVKM. Losses at the gene ends were 3 bases for V and 4 bases for J; bases not matched to a gene: 8. The CDR3 has 15 residues. This chain's CDR3 is CASSFPGGGSYGYTF. In DNA form, the CDR3 reads TGTGCCAGCAGTTTCCCAGGGGGTGGGAGCTATGGCTACACCTTC.

This clonotype was counted ten times or more. The chain is built from TRBV2 and TRBJ2-3; TRBD1 agrees at 7 bases. The germline V gene encodes CDR1 SNHLY and CDR2 FYNNEI. The V segment lost 6 bases and the J segment 5 bases; nucleotides outside the gene matches: 5. There are 13 residues in the CDR3. CDR3 bases: TGTGCCAGCAGCCCCAGGGGGATAGATACGCAGTATTTT. It encodes CASSPRGIDTQYF. Combining the CDR3 with reference TRBV2 and TRBJ2-3 gives the whole variable domain EPEVTQTPSHQVTQMGQEVILRCVPISNHLYFYWYRQILGQKVEFLVSFYNNEISEKSEIFDDQFSVERPDGSNFTLKIRSTKLEDSAMYFCASSPRGIDTQYFGPGTRLTVL.

This clonotype was counted between two and nine times. J is TRBJ2-1 and V is TRBV9; TRBD1 is a possible D gene (6 bases). CDR3 length equals 15 residues. Trimming took 1 base from V and 0 from J, leaving 8 bases between them. In germline, CDR1 is SGDLS, CDR2 YYNGEE. CDR3 region: CASSVRDISYNEQFF. CDR3 bases: TGTGCCAGCAGCGTACGGGACATCTCCTACAATGAGCAGTTCTTC.

This clonotype was seen at least ten times. The V and J genes are TRBV29-1 and TRBJ2-3; 8 nucleotides agree with TRBD1. Per germline, CDR1 SQVTM and CDR2 ANQGSEA. This CDR3 contains 13 residues. V was clipped by 8 bases and J by 4 bases; unmatched bases: 8. In nucleotides, the CDR3 is TGCAGCCCAACGAAACAGGGGGCAGATACGCAGTATTTT. As protein: CSPTKQGADTQYF.

The table lists this clonotype with many counts. The chain employs TRBV9 and TRBJ2-1; 8 nucleotides line up with TRBD2. The CDR3 contains 15 residues. CDR1 is SGDLS and CDR2 is YYNGEE in the germline V gene. The V segment lost 0 bases and the J segment 4 bases; nucleotides outside the gene matches: 3. The CDR3 loop is CASSVGSGAYNEQFF. As DNA, the CDR3 is TGTGCCAGCAGCGTAGGTAGCGGGGCATACAATGAGCAGTTCTTC.

This clonotype was detected ten times or more. V and J are TRBV6-1 and TRBJ2-7; weak D call: TRBD2 (7 bases). This CDR3 contains 16 residues. Trimming removed 1 base from V and 2 bases from J, with 15 bases in between. Germline CDR1 reads MNHNS; CDR2 reads SASEGT. CDR3 sequence: CASSEDVGGGAYEQYF. In DNA, the CDR3 is TGTGCCAGCAGTGAAGACGTAGGAGGGGGGGCCTACGAGCAGTACTTC.

This clonotype has at least ten counts. The CDR3 sequence is CSARVGSHETQYF. The DNA of the CDR3 is TGCAGTGCTAGAGTTGGCAGCCACGAGACCCAGTACTTC. The chain uses TRBV20-1 and TRBJ2-5; no clear D. The CDR3 is made up of 13 amino acids. The germline CDR1 and CDR2 sequences are DFQATT and SNEGSKA (reference sequence). V dropped 1 base and J dropped 5 bases, with 11 bases sitting between them.

This clonotype was counted at least ten times. The chain joins TRBV27 to TRBJ1-1; TRBD1 aligns across 7 bases. The germline V gene has CDR1 MNHEY and CDR2 SMNVEV (reference sequence). The length of the CDR3 is 17 residues. Unmatched junction bases numbered 16, after V lost 6 bases and J lost 3 bases. CDR3 sequence (DNA): TGTGCCAGCAGCCTCCTTAGCCCGCGACAGGGATACACTGAAGCTTTCTTT. This codes for CASSLLSPRQGYTEAFF.

As for this clonotype: A far larger clone differs by one base, so this is likely a read error. The chain is built from TRBV7-6 and TRBJ2-1; maybe TRBD2 (5 bases). CDR1 is SGHVS, CDR2 FNYEAQ, per germline. Between the trimmed V and J ends, which lost 1 base and 9 bases, there was a span of 10 bases. The CDR3 is made up of 13 amino acids. In DNA form, the CDR3 reads TGTGCCAGCAGCTTAGGGCGGGTGGGTGAGCAGTTCTTC. Amino acid sequence: CASSLGRVGEQFF.

This clonotype showed up many times. The J gene is TRBJ2-1, the V gene TRBV3-1; D not resolved. Germline CDR1 reads LGHDT; CDR2 reads YNNKEL (reference sequence). CDR3 length: 12 amino acids. Trimming cost V 3 bases and J 10 bases, with 10 bases left between them. CDR3 sequence: CASSQGIVEQFF. The CDR3 DNA reads TGTGCCAGCAGCCAGGGAATCGTGGAGCAGTTCTTC.

Concerning this clonotype: At one of its ends the junction is not consistent with the germline gene, which may arise from a read error. The rearrangement links TRBV7-6 to TRBJ2-3; TRBD1 might be the D (5 bases). The germline CDR1 and CDR2 sequences are SGHVS and FNYEAQ. The CDR3 covers 11 residues. This CDR3 is CASSRLGPRRF. The CDR3 DNA sequence: TGTGCCAGCAGCCGACTGGGGCCAAGGCGTTTT.

A remark on this clonotype: One end of the junction does not line up with germline, which may come from a read error. The chain has TRBV3-1 and TRBJ1-1; maybe TRBD1 (6 bases). The CDR3 is 13 residues long. The germline V gene has CDR1 LGHDT and CDR2 YNNKEL (reference sequence). The CDR3 loop reads CASSQATGTGAFF. DNA of the CDR3: TGTGCCAGCAGCCAAGCCACAGGGACTGGAGCTTTCTTT.

A word on this clonotype: A far larger clone is a single base away, which makes a read error likely. V is TRBV13 and J is TRBJ1-2; 12 bases match TRBD1. V gave up 5 bases and J gave up 8 bases; unmatched junction bases: 6. CDR1 is PRHDT, CDR2 FYEKMQ, per germline (reference sequence). This CDR3 region has 14 residues. The DNA of the CDR3 is TGTGCCAGCAGCCCGGGACAGGGGGCGGGAGGCTACACCTTC. Amino acid sequence: CASSPGQGAGGYTF.

This clonotype showed up just a few times. The J gene is TRBJ1-6, the V gene TRBV20-1, with 7 bases matching TRBD1. V lost 3 bases to trimming and J lost 2 bases; unmatched junction nucleotides: 1. The CDR3 extends over 14 amino acids. The germline CDR1 and CDR2 sequences are DFQATT and SNEGSKA (reference sequence). CDR3 sequence (DNA): TGCAGTGCTAGGGACAGGACCTATAATTCACCCCTCCACTTT. It codes for CSARDRTYNSPLHF.